The source of this TCR beta chain is a study of cytomegalovirus exposure and HLA in healthy donors. With V trimmed by 7 bases and J by 0 bases, 8 bases remained unmatched. The CDR3 is 15 residues long. The germline V gene has CDR1 WNHNN and CDR2 SYGVQD (reference sequence). Primers included in the PCR were 60 Vbeta and 13 Jbeta primers. Profiling relied on immunoSEQ multiplex PCR, and the TCRdb table lists in-frame clones only, not all of them. The sample shows roughly 73,000 clones, and approximately 14% sits with its ten largest clones. This chain uses TRBV10-1 with TRBJ1-1, with TRBD1 matching 7 bases. The sample comprised PBMCs. The sequence was obtained from a man aged 50-60 years in good health and CMV-seropositive. For the CDR3, the DNA is TGCGCCAGCACCCTCGGACAGGCCCTGAACACTGAAGCTTTCTTT. As protein: CASTLGQALNTEAFF.